The 30 T cell receptor beta chains presented below share a single source sample, sequenced in a study of shared T cell receptors in the human thymus. Profiled with immunoSEQ multiplex PCR; TCRdb holds only in-frame clones, not every one. The sample yields approximately 400,000 clones, just under 95% seen once. The sample comprised thymocytes. These TCRs come from a human donor.

The CDR3 coding sequence is TGTGCCATCAGTGAGTCGGGGGGCAGGGAACTGCGCTCCTACGAGCAGTACTTC. Protein product: CAISESGGRELRSYEQYF. The J gene is TRBJ2-7, the V gene TRBV10-3, with D possibly being TRBD1 or TRBD2 (6 bases each). CDR3 length equals 18 residues. Germline CDR1 and CDR2: ENHRY and SYGVKD. Trimming shortened V by 0 bases and J by 0 bases, and 18 bases separated the two germline ends.

The chain employs TRBV5-8 and TRBJ2-7; tentatively, D is TRBD1 (5 bases). CDR1 and CDR2 from the germline V gene are SGHTS and YDEGEE. Trimming shortened V by 4 bases and J by 0 bases, and 8 bases separated the two germline ends. The CDR3 runs to 13 residues. The CDR3 protein is CASSPRASYEQYF. The CDR3 DNA is TGTGCCAGCAGCCCCAGGGCCTCCTACGAGCAGTACTTC. The full variable domain, completed using reference TRBV5-8 and TRBJ2-7, is EAGVTQSPTHLIKTRGQQATLRCSPISGHTSVYWYQQALGLGLQFLLWYDEGEERNRGNFPPRFSGRQFPNYSSELNVNALELEDSALYLCASSPRASYEQYFGPGTRLTVT.

The chain links TRBV28 to TRBJ1-2; no definite D call. Trimming shortened V by 6 bases and J by 4 bases, and 12 bases separated the two germline ends. The CDR3 covers 13 residues. Germline V gene lookup returns CDR1 MDHEN and CDR2 SYDVKM. This CDR3 reads CASRYRGSYGYTF. The CDR3 DNA follows: TGTGCCAGCAGATACCGTGGAAGCTATGGCTACACCTTC.

The V call is TRBV5-4, the J call TRBJ2-2; no clear D. V was cut by 1 base and J by 0 bases, with 22 bases left in between. CDR1 is SGHNT and CDR2 is YYREEE in the germline V gene (reference sequence). The CDR3 loop spans 20 amino acids. The chain's CDR3 is CASSLTSGIAHYANTGELFF. The CDR3 nucleotides read TGTGCCAGCAGCTTGACGTCAGGCATCGCCCATTACGCGAACACCGGGGAGCTGTTTTTT.

The chain carries TRBV6-5 and TRBJ2-7; tentatively, D is TRBD1 (6 bases). Trimming stripped 5 bases from V and 5 bases from J, with 19 bases between. The length of the CDR3 is 15 residues. CDR1 and CDR2 from the germline V gene are MNHEY and SVGAGI. The CDR3 loop reads CASSTLGQGNHEQYF. Here the CDR3 DNA reads TGTGCCAGCAGTACCCTGGGGCAGGGGAACCACGAGCAGTACTTC.

CDR3 region: CASSYSGLRYNEQFF. The CDR3 nucleotides read TGTGCCAGCTCTTATAGCGGGTTGAGGTACAATGAGCAGTTCTTC. The genes are TRBV27 and TRBJ2-1; 7 bases match TRBD2. J was trimmed by 4 bases and V by 8 bases; bases with no gene match: 11. The V gene's germline CDR1 is MNHEY and CDR2 SMNVEV (reference sequence). This CDR3 region has 15 residues.

The V gene is TRBV7-9, the J gene TRBJ1-1; 7 bases line up with TRBD1. The germline CDR1 and CDR2 sequences are SEHNR and FQNEAQ (reference sequence). Unmatched junction bases numbered 19, after V lost 3 bases and J lost 6 bases. This CDR3 is built from 18 residues. DNA for the CDR3: TGTGCCAGCAGCTTCAGGAGGACAGGACCGACGAAGGTGGCTGAAGCTTTCTTT. It codes for CASSFRRTGPTKVAEAFF.

This clone was detected only a few times. This chain links TRBV19 with TRBJ2-7; the match to TRBD2 covers 9 bases. The germline gives CDR1 LNHDA, CDR2 SQIVND (reference sequence). CDR3 size: 15 residues. The ends lost 5 bases at V and 5 bases at J; junction bases unmatched: 10. CDR3 amino acids: CASSRISGSPNEQYF. In nucleotides, the CDR3 is TGTGCCAGTAGTCGGATTAGCGGGAGCCCCAACGAGCAGTACTTC.

The chain links TRBV7-2 to TRBJ2-7; D remains ambiguous. The CDR3 has 14 residues. Trimming pared 2 bases from V and 3 bases from J, leaving 11 bases between. CDR1 SGHTA and CDR2 FQGNSA come from the germline V gene. Here the CDR3 DNA reads TGTGCCAGCAGCTTAAATCCCCTGGGCTACGAGCAGTACTTC. Amino acids: CASSLNPLGYEQYF.

V and J are TRBV4-1 and TRBJ2-1; 13 positions match TRBD2. CDR3 length equals 21 residues. CDR1 and CDR2 (germline): MGHRA, YSYEKL. Trimming took 4 bases from V and 0 from J; bases not matched to a gene: 15. The CDR3 is CASSPRGLAGPSFHSYNEQFF. The CDR3 nucleotides are TGCGCCAGCAGCCCCCGGGGACTAGCGGGACCTTCTTTCCACTCCTACAATGAGCAGTTCTTC.

The chain joins TRBV7-2 to TRBJ2-1; D is possibly TRBD1 or TRBD2 (6 bases each). Trimming removed 8 bases from V and 1 base from J, with 21 bases in between. Germline CDR1 and CDR2: SGHTA and FQGNSA. The CDR3 extends over 17 amino acids. CDR3 bases: TGTGCCAGCCTCCCCAGGGGAGGTGAAGGATCCTACAATGAGCAGTTCTTC. It specifies CASLPRGGEGSYNEQFF.

The chain recombines TRBV7-3 with TRBJ2-2; TRBD2 might be the D (6 bases). This CDR3 region has 19 residues. Trimming pared 2 bases from V and 3 bases from J, leaving 22 bases between. CDR1 and CDR2 (germline): SGHTA, FQGTGA. The CDR3 sequence is CASSLAGQGIPRDTGELFF. CDR3 sequence (DNA): TGTGCCAGCAGCTTAGCGGGGCAGGGCATCCCTCGGGACACCGGGGAGCTGTTTTTT.

The chain joins TRBV5-6 to TRBJ2-5; a possible D gene is TRBD1 (6 bases). Germline CDR1 is SGHDT and CDR2 is YYEEEE. This CDR3 is built from 15 residues. The ends were cut back, 6 bases at V and 2 bases at J, with 17 bases in the middle. The CDR3, as DNA: TGTGCCAGCACGCTTGGAAAGAGGGGGCAAGAGACCCAGTACTTC. Amino acid sequence: CASTLGKRGQETQYF.

V is TRBV4-2 and J is TRBJ2-3; no firm D call. V lost 2 bases and J lost 8, with 5 bases in between. The CDR3 has 11 amino acids. The V gene's germline CDR1 is LGHNA and CDR2 YNFKEQ. The CDR3 bases are TGTGCCAGCAGCCAATACGGTACGCAGTATTTT. It translates to CASSQYGTQYF.

The rearrangement joins TRBV18 to TRBJ2-7, with 9 bases lining up with TRBD2. The CDR3 runs to 16 residues. Germline loops: CDR1 KGHSH, CDR2 LQKENI. Trimming at V came to 2 bases and at J to 7 bases, leaving 12 bases not matched to a gene. The DNA of the CDR3 is TGTGCCAGCTCACCAGATATTAGCGGGAGTGTGCGAGAGCAGTACTTC. It codes for CASSPDISGSVREQYF.

V and J are TRBV11-2 and TRBJ2-4, with a possible D match to TRBD2 (5 bases). The ends were cut back, 5 bases at V and 1 base at J, with 18 bases in the middle. Germline V CDR1 and CDR2: SGHAT, FQNNGV. The CDR3 loop spans 17 amino acids. The CDR3 DNA reads as TGTGCCAGCAGCAACATATCTAGGGAGCGGGCCAAAAACATTCAGTACTTC. Encoded protein: CASSNISRERAKNIQYF.

The chain has TRBV15 and TRBJ2-7; TRBD2 aligns across 9 bases. The V segment lost 0 bases and the J segment 0 bases; nucleotides outside the gene matches: 9. Per the germline V gene, CDR1 is LNHNV and CDR2 is YYDKDF (reference sequence). This CDR3 comprises 18 residues. CDR3: CATSRDRRLAGCSYEQYF. DNA of the CDR3: TGTGCCACCAGCAGAGATCGGAGGCTAGCGGGGTGCTCCTACGAGCAGTACTTC.

The V call is TRBV27, the J call TRBJ1-4, with TRBD1 as a possible D gene (5 bases). Germline CDR1 MNHEY, CDR2 SMNVEV (reference sequence). The CDR3 covers 14 residues. V lost 5 bases, J lost 3 bases, and 10 bases lay in between. The CDR3 spells CASSGARANEKLFF. CDR3 coding DNA: TGTGCCAGCAGTGGGGCTCGGGCTAATGAAAAACTGTTTTTT.

The chain links TRBV28 to TRBJ1-6; 7 bases are shared with TRBD1. With 2 bases clipped from V and 4 bases from J, the junction kept 11 bases outside the gene matches. Germline V lookup: CDR1 MDHEN, CDR2 SYDVKM. CDR3 length: 18 residues. The CDR3 sequence: CASSLRPRTGLYNSPLHF. CDR3 DNA: TGTGCCAGCAGTTTACGTCCCCGGACAGGTCTTTATAATTCACCCCTCCACTTT.

The gene calls are TRBV6-5 and TRBJ1-5; D unclear. The CDR3 runs 13 residues. Germline V gives CDR1 MNHEY, CDR2 SVGAGI. V lost 6 bases, J lost 4 bases, and 10 bases lay in between. The chain's CDR3 is CASSTPGNQPQHF. The CDR3 DNA is TGTGCCAGCAGCACTCCGGGGAATCAGCCCCAGCATTTT.

This chain links TRBV6-5 with TRBJ2-7; the D gene is possibly TRBD2 (6 bases). V lost 0 bases to trimming and J lost 6 bases, with 18 bases between them. Germline V lookup: CDR1 MNHEY, CDR2 SVGAGI. The CDR3 consists of 16 residues. CDR3 region: CASSYSNYPLGGEQYF. The CDR3 DNA is TGTGCCAGCAGTTACTCGAACTACCCCCTGGGAGGCGAGCAGTACTTC.

This chain joins TRBV4-3 and TRBJ1-2; D unclear. CDR3 length: 14 amino acids. V dropped 1 base and J dropped 3 bases, with 9 bases sitting between them. Germline V CDR1 and CDR2: LGHNA, YSLEER. The CDR3 spells CASSQAGGHYGYTF. For the CDR3, the DNA is TGCGCCAGCAGCCAAGCAGGTGGGCACTATGGCTACACCTTC.

The chain joins TRBV28 to TRBJ2-7, with a tentative D call TRBD2 (6 bases). The CDR3 is made up of 15 amino acids. Germline CDR1 and CDR2: MDHEN and SYDVKM. With 6 bases removed from V and 0 bases from J, the gap between germline ends came to 15 bases. The CDR3 DNA reads TGTGCCAGCAGGTCCGGCGGGGTCTCCTCCTACGAGCAGTACTTC. It yields the protein CASRSGGVSSYEQYF.

The rearrangement uses TRBV2 and TRBJ1-3, with 7 bases matching TRBD1. Germline CDR1 and CDR2: SNHLY and FYNNEI. Germline trimming cut 5 bases from V and 4 bases from J; bases unmatched to any gene: 5. This CDR3 has 14 amino acids. In DNA, the CDR3 is TGTGCCAGCAGTCACAGGGGCCCCGGAAACACCATATATTTT. Translation gives CASSHRGPGNTIYF. Using reference TRBV2 and TRBJ1-3 for the parts outside the CDR3, the full variable domain is EPEVTQTPSHQVTQMGQEVILRCVPISNHLYFYWYRQILGQKVEFLVSFYNNEISEKSEIFDDQFSVERPDGSNFTLKIRSTKLEDSAMYFCASSHRGPGNTIYFGEGSWLTVV.

The chain joins TRBV25-1 to TRBJ2-3; D tentatively reads TRBD1 or TRBD2 (7 bases each). The germline V gene encodes CDR1 MGHDK and CDR2 SYGVNS. The CDR3 consists of 17 residues. With 4 bases removed from V and 3 bases from J, the gap between germline ends came to 20 bases. The CDR3 protein is CASSGRPGRGGTDTQYF. The CDR3 nucleotides are TGTGCCAGCAGTGGTCGGCCCGGCAGGGGGGGAACAGATACGCAGTATTTT.

The chain is built from TRBV6-5 and TRBJ2-7; weak D call: TRBD2 (6 bases). Germline V gene lookup returns CDR1 MNHEY and CDR2 SVGAGI. V dropped 7 bases and J dropped 3 bases, with 19 bases sitting between them. The CDR3 is 15 residues long. This chain's CDR3 is CASTPKWGEVYEQYF. The CDR3 DNA reads as TGTGCCAGCACCCCAAAGTGGGGGGAGGTCTACGAGCAGTACTTC.

This clone was recorded only once. This rearrangement joins TRBV28 to TRBJ2-7; D is unresolved. The CDR3 is 12 residues long. Germline V gives CDR1 MDHEN, CDR2 SYDVKM. V lost 3 bases to trimming and J lost 7 bases, with 10 bases between them. CDR3 nucleotides: TGTGCCAGCAGTTTTCGGAAGAGGGAGCAGTACTTC. The encoded protein is CASSFRKREQYF.

The chain combines TRBV18 with TRBJ2-1; TRBD2 matches at 16 bases. The CDR3 loop spans 15 amino acids. J gave up 8 bases and V 4 bases, and 2 bases lay outside the gene matches. Per the germline V gene, CDR1 is KGHSH and CDR2 is LQKENI. This CDR3 is CASSLGTSGRDEQFF. The CDR3 region has the DNA TGTGCCAGCTCACTGGGGACTAGCGGGAGGGATGAGCAGTTCTTC.

This clone was detected only once. Relative to the germline gene, one junction end is altered; a read error may explain this. V gene TRBV7-2 combines with J gene TRBJ2-7; TRBD2 might be the D (5 bases). The CDR3 totals 13 residues. CDR1 is SGHTA, CDR2 FQGNSA, per germline. DNA of the CDR3: TGTGCCAGCAGCTTAGCGGGTCGGGGAAAGGCCACCTTC. This sequence encodes CASSLAGRGKATF.

This chain links TRBV4-3 with TRBJ2-2, with D unresolved. In germline, CDR1 is LGHNA, CDR2 YSLEER. The germline V and J ends were trimmed by 1 base and 3 bases, with 6 bases remaining between them. CDR3 length: 14 amino acids. CDR3 sequence (DNA): TGCGCCAGCAGCCAAGGATGGGACACCGGGGAGCTGTTTTTT. Translated: CASSQGWDTGELFF.